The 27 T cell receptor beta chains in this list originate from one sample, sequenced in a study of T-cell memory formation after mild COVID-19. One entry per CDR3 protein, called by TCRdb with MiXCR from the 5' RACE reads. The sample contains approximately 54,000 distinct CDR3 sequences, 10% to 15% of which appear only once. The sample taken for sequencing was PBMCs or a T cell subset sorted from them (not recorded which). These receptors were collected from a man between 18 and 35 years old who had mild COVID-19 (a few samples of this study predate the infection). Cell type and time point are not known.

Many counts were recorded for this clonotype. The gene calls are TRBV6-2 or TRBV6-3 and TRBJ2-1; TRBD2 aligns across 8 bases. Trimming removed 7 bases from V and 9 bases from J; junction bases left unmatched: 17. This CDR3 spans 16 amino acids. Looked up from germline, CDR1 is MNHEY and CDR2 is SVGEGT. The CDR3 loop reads CASTPDWGLGTGEQFF. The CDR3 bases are TGTGCCAGCACCCCTGATTGGGGACTAGGGACCGGTGAGCAGTTCTTC.

CDR3 DNA sequence: TGTGCCAGCAGCTTTACTACGATGCAAGAGACCCAGTACTTC. Translating it yields CASSFTTMQETQYF. The chain uses TRBV5-4 and TRBJ2-5; D ambiguous. This CDR3 has 14 residues. Trimming took 2 bases from V and 2 from J, leaving 10 bases between them. In germline, CDR1 is SGHNT, CDR2 YYREEE (reference sequence).

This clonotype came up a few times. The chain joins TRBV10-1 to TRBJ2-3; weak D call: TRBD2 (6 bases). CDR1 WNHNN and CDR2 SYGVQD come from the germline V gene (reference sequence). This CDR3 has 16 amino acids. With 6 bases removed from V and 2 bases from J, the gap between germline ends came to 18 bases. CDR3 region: CASRPGTGSPTDTQYF. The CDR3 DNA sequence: TGCGCCAGCAGGCCGGGGACTGGGTCCCCCACAGATACGCAGTATTTT.

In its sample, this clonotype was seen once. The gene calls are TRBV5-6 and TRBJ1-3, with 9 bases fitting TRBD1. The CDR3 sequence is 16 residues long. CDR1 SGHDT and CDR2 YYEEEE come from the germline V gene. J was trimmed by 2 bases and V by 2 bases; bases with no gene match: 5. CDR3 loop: CASSFARQGAGNTIYF. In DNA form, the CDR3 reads TGTGCCAGCAGCTTCGCCCGACAGGGGGCTGGAAACACCATATATTTT.

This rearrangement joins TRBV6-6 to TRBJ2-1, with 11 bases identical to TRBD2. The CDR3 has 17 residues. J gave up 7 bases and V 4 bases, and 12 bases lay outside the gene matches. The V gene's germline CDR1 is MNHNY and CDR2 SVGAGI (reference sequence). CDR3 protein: CASSSPPTSGALNEQFF. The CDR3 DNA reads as TGTGCCAGCAGTTCCCCTCCGACTAGCGGGGCCCTTAATGAGCAGTTCTTC.

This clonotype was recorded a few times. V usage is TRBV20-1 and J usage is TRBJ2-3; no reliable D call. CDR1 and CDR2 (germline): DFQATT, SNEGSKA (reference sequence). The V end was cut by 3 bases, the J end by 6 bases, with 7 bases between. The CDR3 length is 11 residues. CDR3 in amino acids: CSASKGDTQYF. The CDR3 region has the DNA TGCAGTGCTAGTAAAGGGGATACGCAGTATTTT.

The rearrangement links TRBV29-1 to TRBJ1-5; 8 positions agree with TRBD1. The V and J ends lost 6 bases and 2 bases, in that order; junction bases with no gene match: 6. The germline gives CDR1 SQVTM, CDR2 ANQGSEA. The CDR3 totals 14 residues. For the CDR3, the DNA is TGCAGCGTAGTCGTGACAGGGGGCAATCAGCCCCAGCATTTT. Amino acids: CSVVVTGGNQPQHF.

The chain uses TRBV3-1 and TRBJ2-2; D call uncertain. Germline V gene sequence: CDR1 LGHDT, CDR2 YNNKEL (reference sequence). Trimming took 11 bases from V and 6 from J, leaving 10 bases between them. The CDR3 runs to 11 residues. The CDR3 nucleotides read TGTGCCGCCCTCGGTCCCGGGGAGCTGTTTTTT. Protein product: CAALGPGELFF. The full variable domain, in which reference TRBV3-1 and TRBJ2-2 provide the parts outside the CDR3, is DTAVSQTPKYLVTQMGNDKSIKCEQNLGHDTMYWYKQDSKKFLKIMFSYNNKELIINETVPNRFSPKSPDKAHLNLHINSLELGDSAVYFCAALGPGELFFGEGSRLTVL.

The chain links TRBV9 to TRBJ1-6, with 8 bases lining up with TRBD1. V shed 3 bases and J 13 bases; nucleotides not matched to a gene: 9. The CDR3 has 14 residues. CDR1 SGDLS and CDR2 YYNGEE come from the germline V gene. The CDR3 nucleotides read TGTGCCAGCAGCGACGGGACAGGCCCCCTCCCCCTCCACTTT. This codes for CASSDGTGPLPLHF. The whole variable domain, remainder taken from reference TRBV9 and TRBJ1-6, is DSGVTQTPKHLITATGQRVTLRCSPRSGDLSVYWYQQSLDQGLQFLIQYYNGEERAKGNILERFSAQQFPDLHSELNLSSLELGDSALYFCASSDGTGPLPLHFGNGTRLTVT.

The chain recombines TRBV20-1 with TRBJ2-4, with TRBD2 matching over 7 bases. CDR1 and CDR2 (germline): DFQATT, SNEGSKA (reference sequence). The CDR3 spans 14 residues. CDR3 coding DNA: TGCACGGGTAGCGGGCAACTAGCCAAAAACATTCAGTACTTC. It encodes CTGSGQLAKNIQYF.

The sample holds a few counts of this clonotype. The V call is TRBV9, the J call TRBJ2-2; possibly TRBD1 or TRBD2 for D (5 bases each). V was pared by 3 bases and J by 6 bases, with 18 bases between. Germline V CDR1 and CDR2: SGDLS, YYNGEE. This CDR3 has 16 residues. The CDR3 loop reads CASSGTPGTVAGELFF. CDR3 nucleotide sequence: TGTGCCAGCAGCGGAACCCCCGGGACGGTGGCCGGGGAGCTGTTTTTT.

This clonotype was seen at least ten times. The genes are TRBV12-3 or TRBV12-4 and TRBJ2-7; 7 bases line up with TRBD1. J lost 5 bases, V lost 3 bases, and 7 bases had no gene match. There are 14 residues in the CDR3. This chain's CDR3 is CASSLDRYGHEQYV. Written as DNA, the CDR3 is TGTGCCAGCAGTTTGGACAGGTACGGTCACGAGCAGTACGTC.

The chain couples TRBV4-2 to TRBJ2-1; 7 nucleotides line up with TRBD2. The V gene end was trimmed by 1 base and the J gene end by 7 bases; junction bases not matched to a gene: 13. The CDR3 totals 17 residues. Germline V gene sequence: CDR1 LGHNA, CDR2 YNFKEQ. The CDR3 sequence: CASSQGPAGEVPNEQFF. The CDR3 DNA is TGTGCCAGCAGCCAAGGGCCCGCGGGGGAAGTCCCGAATGAGCAGTTCTTC.

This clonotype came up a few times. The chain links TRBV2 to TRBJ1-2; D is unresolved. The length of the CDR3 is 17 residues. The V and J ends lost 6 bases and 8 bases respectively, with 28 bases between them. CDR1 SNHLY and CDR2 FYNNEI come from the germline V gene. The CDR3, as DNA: TGTGCCAGCAGCCTGACACGAATCACCTCGCACCCTTGGGGCTACACCTTC. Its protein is CASSLTRITSHPWGYTF. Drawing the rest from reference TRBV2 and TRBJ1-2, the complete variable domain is EPEVTQTPSHQVTQMGQEVILRCVPISNHLYFYWYRQILGQKVEFLVSFYNNEISEKSEIFDDQFSVERPDGSNFTLKIRSTKLEDSAMYFCASSLTRITSHPWGYTFGSGTRLTVV.

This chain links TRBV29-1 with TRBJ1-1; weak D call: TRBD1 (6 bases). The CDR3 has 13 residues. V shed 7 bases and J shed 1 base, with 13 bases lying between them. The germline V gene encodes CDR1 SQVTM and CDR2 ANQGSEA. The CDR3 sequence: CSATGGQNTEAFF. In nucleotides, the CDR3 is TGCAGCGCAACCGGGGGGCAGAACACTGAAGCTTTCTTT. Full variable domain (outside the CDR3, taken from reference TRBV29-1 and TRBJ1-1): SAVISQKPSRDICQRGTSLTIQCQVDSQVTMMFWYRQQPGQSLTLIATANQGSEATYESGFVIDKFPISRPNLTFSTLTVSNMSPEDSSIYLCSATGGQNTEAFFGQGTRLTVV.

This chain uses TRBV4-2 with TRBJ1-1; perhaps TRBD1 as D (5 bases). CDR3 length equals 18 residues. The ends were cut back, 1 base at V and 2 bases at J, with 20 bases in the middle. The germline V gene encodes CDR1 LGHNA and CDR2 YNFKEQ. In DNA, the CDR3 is TGTGCCAGCAGCCAAGGGGAGGGGTATTATTATAGTAACACTGAAGCTTTCTTT. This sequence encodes CASSQGEGYYYSNTEAFF.

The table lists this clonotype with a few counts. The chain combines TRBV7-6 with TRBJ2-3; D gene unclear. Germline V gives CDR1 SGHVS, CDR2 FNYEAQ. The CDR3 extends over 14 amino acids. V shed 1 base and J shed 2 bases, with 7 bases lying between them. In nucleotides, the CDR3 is TGTGCCAGCAGCTTAGTAGGGTACACAGATACGCAGTATTTT. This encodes CASSLVGYTDTQYF.

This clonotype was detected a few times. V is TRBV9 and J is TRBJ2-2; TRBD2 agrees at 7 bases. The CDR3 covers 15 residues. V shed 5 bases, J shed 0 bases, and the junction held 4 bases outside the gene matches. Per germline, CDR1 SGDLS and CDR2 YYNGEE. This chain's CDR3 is CASSPLAANTGELFF. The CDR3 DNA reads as TGTGCCAGCAGTCCGCTAGCGGCGAACACCGGGGAGCTGTTTTTT.

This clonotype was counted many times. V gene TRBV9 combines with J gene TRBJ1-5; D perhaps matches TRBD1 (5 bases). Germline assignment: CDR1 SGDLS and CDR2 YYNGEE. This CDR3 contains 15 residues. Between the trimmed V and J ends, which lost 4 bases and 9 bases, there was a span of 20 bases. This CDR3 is CASSPRAGINSPQHF. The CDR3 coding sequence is TGTGCCAGCAGCCCAAGGGCAGGGATTAACTCGCCCCAGCATTTT.

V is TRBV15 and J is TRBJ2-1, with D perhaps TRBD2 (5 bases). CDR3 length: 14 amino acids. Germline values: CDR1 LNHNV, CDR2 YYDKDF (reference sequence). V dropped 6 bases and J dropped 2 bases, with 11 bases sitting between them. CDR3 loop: CATRAEGAYNEQFF. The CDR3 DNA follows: TGTGCCACCAGGGCCGAGGGTGCCTACAATGAGCAGTTCTTC.

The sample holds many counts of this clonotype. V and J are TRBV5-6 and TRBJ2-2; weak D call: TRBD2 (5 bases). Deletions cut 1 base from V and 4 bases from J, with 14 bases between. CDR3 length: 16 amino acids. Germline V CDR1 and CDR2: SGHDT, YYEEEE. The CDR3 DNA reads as TGTGCCAGCAGCTTGTTGGGCCCTCGGGGCACCGGGGAGCTGTTTTTT. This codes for CASSLLGPRGTGELFF. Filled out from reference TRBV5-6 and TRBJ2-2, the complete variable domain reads DAGVTQSPTHLIKTRGQQVTLRCSPKSGHDTVSWYQQALGQGPQFIFQYYEEEERQRGNFPDRFSGHQFPNYSSELNVNALLLGDSALYLCASSLLGPRGTGELFFGEGSRLTVL.

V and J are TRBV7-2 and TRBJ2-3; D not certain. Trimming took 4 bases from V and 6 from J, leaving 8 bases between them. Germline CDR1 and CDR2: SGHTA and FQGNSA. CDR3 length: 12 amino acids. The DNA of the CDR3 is TGTGCCAGCAGCTACCTTAGGGATACGCAGTATTTT. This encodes CASSYLRDTQYF.

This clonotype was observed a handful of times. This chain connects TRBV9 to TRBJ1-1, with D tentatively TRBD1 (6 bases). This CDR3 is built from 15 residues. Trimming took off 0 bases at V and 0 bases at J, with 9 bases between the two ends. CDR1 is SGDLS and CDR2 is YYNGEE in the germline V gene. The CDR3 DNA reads TGTGCCAGCAGCGTAGGGGGGGGCATGAACACTGAAGCTTTCTTT. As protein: CASSVGGGMNTEAFF.

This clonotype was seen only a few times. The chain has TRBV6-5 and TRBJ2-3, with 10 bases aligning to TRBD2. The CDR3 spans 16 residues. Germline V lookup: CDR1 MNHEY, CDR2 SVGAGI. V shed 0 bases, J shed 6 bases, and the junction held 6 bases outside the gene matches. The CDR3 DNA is TGTGCCAGCAGTTACTCTGGAAGCGGGGGGGCGGATACGCAGTATTTT. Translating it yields CASSYSGSGGADTQYF.

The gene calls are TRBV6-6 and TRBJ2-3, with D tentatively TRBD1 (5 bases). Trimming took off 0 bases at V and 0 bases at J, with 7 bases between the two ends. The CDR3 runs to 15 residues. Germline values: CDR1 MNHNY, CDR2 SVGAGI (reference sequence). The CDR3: CASSYSSGSTDTQYF. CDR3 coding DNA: TGTGCCAGCAGTTACTCGTCAGGGAGCACAGATACGCAGTATTTT.

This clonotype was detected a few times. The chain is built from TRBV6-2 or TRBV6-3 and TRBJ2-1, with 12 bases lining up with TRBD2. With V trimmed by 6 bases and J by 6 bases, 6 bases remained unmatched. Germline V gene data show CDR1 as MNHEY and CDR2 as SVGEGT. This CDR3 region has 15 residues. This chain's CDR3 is CASSPLAGGPNEQFF. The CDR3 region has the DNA TGTGCCAGCAGCCCCCTAGCGGGGGGGCCCAATGAGCAGTTCTTC.

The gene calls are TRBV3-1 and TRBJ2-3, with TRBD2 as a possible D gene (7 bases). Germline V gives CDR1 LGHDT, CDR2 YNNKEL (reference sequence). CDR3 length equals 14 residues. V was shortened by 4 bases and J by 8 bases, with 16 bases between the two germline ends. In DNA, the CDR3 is TGTGCCAGCAGCCGTGTACGGGGGGCGTTTACGCAGTATTTT. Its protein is CASSRVRGAFTQYF.